The 27 T cell receptor beta chains given below trace back to one sample, sequenced in a study of blood T cells in healthy people across ages. PCR was performed a second time for about 7 to 12 cycles using a sample-barcoded 5' primer and a J-beta primer mix. TCRdb redid the calling of the 5' RACE reads with MiXCR, one entry per CDR3 protein. In the table there are roughly 930,000 distinct CDR3 sequences, 48% of which are singletons. Sequenced input: blood. The receptors stem from a young man in good health.

The genes are TRBV7-9 and TRBJ2-7; tentatively, D is TRBD1 or TRBD2 (6 bases each). V dropped 5 bases and J dropped 0 bases, with 17 bases sitting between them. CDR1 and CDR2 from the germline V gene are SEHNR and FQNEAQ (reference sequence). The CDR3 consists of 16 residues. CDR3 residues: CASSPRGPSSSYEQYF. DNA for the CDR3: TGTGCCAGCAGCCCCCGGGGGCCGTCTAGCTCCTACGAGCAGTACTTC.

This clonotype was seen a few times. The V and J genes are TRBV29-1 and TRBJ2-7; 12 bases line up with TRBD2. The germline gives CDR1 SQVTM, CDR2 ANQGSEA. The CDR3 is 15 residues long. Losses at the gene ends were 2 bases for V and 3 bases for J; bases not matched to a gene: 5. This CDR3 reads CSVESLAGGFYEQYF. Here the CDR3 DNA reads TGCAGCGTTGAATCCCTAGCGGGAGGGTTCTACGAGCAGTACTTC.

The chain links TRBV28 to TRBJ2-3, with TRBD1 matching over 7 bases. This CDR3 spans 13 amino acids. Germline values: CDR1 MDHEN, CDR2 SYDVKM. The junction had 7 bases not matched to a gene; V was cut back by 8 bases and J by 5 bases. CDR3: CASHTGVRDTQYF. The CDR3 coding sequence is TGTGCCAGCCACACAGGGGTTAGAGATACGCAGTATTTT.

The chain combines TRBV27 with TRBJ2-5; perhaps TRBD2 as D (5 bases). CDR3 length: 14 residues. The V gene's germline CDR1 is MNHEY and CDR2 SMNVEV (reference sequence). Trimming took 2 bases from V and 5 from J, leaving 12 bases between them. The CDR3 protein is CASSLNSVQETQYF. Written as DNA, the CDR3 is TGTGCCAGCAGTTTAAATAGCGTCCAGGAGACCCAGTACTTC.

The chain joins TRBV4-3 to TRBJ2-3; 9 bases are shared with TRBD2. V was clipped by 0 bases and J by 5 bases; unmatched bases: 9. CDR1 is LGHNA and CDR2 is YSLEER in the germline V gene. The CDR3 runs to 17 residues. DNA of the CDR3: TGCGCCAGCAGCCAAGATCCTAGCGGGGCGGAGATAGATACGCAGTATTTT. This codes for CASSQDPSGAEIDTQYF.

This sequence joins TRBV3-1 and TRBJ1-3; no clear D gene. V was trimmed by 0 bases and J by 9 bases, leaving 6 bases between them. CDR1 is LGHDT and CDR2 is YNNKEL in the germline V gene (reference sequence). The length of the CDR3 is 12 residues. The CDR3 DNA sequence: TGTGCCAGCAGCCAAGACGGGCGCACCATATATTTT. It specifies CASSQDGRTIYF. The full variable domain, completed using reference TRBV3-1 and TRBJ1-3, is DTAVSQTPKYLVTQMGNDKSIKCEQNLGHDTMYWYKQDSKKFLKIMFSYNNKELIINETVPNRFSPKSPDKAHLNLHINSLELGDSAVYFCASSQDGRTIYFGEGSWLTVV.

This clonotype was counted a single time. The rearrangement links TRBV7-9 to TRBJ2-4; tentative D call: TRBD2 (6 bases). Near its end, the DNA agrees better with TRBJ2-7, so the J call may be wrong. This CDR3 contains 13 residues. The V gene's germline CDR1 is SEHNR and CDR2 FQNEAQ (reference sequence). The CDR3 spells CASSSWRDDEQYF. The DNA of the CDR3 is TGTGCCAGCAGCTCCTGGCGGGACGACGAGCAGTACTTC.

The J gene is TRBJ2-3, the V gene TRBV12-5, with D perhaps TRBD1 (5 bases). Germline assignment: CDR1 LGHNT and CDR2 FRNRAP. V dropped 0 bases and J dropped 8 bases, with 24 bases sitting between them. This CDR3 is built from 18 residues. The CDR3 nucleotides are TGTGCTAGTGGTTTGGTATTCGCCAGGGTCGGCATCACTGGTACGCAGTATTTT. Its protein product is CASGLVFARVGITGTQYF.

This chain joins TRBV20-1 and TRBJ2-7; D gene unclear. Per germline, CDR1 DFQATT and CDR2 SNEGSKA (reference sequence). V gave up 0 bases and J gave up 2 bases, with 14 bases separating them. This CDR3 comprises 15 residues. CDR3: CSARDLKGSTYEQYF. Written as DNA, the CDR3 is TGCAGTGCTAGAGATCTTAAGGGCAGTACCTACGAGCAGTACTTC.

The chain has TRBV4-3 and TRBJ2-7; D remains ambiguous. This CDR3 contains 13 residues. V was shortened by 0 bases and J by 5 bases, with 8 bases between the two germline ends. Germline CDR1 is LGHNA and CDR2 is YSLEER. The CDR3 region is CASSQDRPDEQYF. In DNA form, the CDR3 reads TGCGCCAGCAGCCAAGATCGTCCCGACGAGCAGTACTTC.

This clonotype was recorded a few times. V usage is TRBV20-1 and J usage is TRBJ1-2; D remains ambiguous. The V and J ends lost 4 bases and 0 bases respectively, with 6 bases between them. The CDR3 extends over 12 amino acids. CDR1 is DFQATT, CDR2 SNEGSKA, per germline (reference sequence). As DNA, the CDR3 is TGCAGTGCTACTGGGGCTAACTATGGCTACACCTTC. This gives the protein CSATGANYGYTF.

This clonotype was observed many times. The V call is TRBV18, the J call TRBJ2-3; 8 bases match TRBD2. The germline V gene encodes CDR1 KGHSH and CDR2 LQKENI. The CDR3 totals 15 residues. V shed 3 bases and J 4 bases; nucleotides not matched to a gene: 6. CDR3 sequence: CASSPPRGGSDTQYF. CDR3 in DNA: TGTGCCAGCTCACCCCCCCGGGGGGGCTCAGATACGCAGTATTTT.

This chain links TRBV6-6 with TRBJ2-5, with 10 bases lining up with TRBD2. With V trimmed by 4 bases and J by 1 base, 6 bases remained unmatched. The CDR3 runs to 16 residues. Germline V gives CDR1 MNHNY, CDR2 SVGAGI (reference sequence). The CDR3 loop is CASSSPIAGGQETQYF. In DNA form, the CDR3 reads TGTGCCAGCAGTTCTCCAATAGCGGGGGGCCAAGAGACCCAGTACTTC.

V and J are TRBV7-2 and TRBJ1-1; D might be TRBD1 (6 bases). The CDR3 contains 14 residues. The germline CDR1 and CDR2 sequences are SGHTA and FQGNSA. Deletions cut 4 bases from V and 7 bases from J, with 16 bases between. CDR3 protein: CASSSTPGVGEAFF. The DNA for the CDR3 is TGTGCCAGCAGCTCAACGCCAGGGGTGGGTGAAGCTTTCTTT.

The chain links TRBV28 to TRBJ1-2; the match to TRBD1 covers 9 bases. The CDR3 is made up of 15 amino acids. The ends lost 4 bases at V and 3 bases at J; junction bases unmatched: 6. Germline V CDR1 and CDR2: MDHEN, SYDVKM. CDR3 loop: CASSSQGAQYYGYTF. The DNA for the CDR3 is TGTGCCAGCAGTTCACAGGGGGCCCAATACTATGGCTACACCTTC.

The genes are TRBV12-3 or TRBV12-4 and TRBJ2-5, with 9 bases aligning to TRBD2. The V and J ends lost 7 bases and 3 bases, in that order; junction bases with no gene match: 9. The CDR3 totals 15 residues. CDR3 protein: CASNRAGGLKETQYF. The CDR3 nucleotides read TGTGCCAGCAACCGAGCGGGGGGTCTGAAAGAGACCCAGTACTTC.

V gene TRBV6-5 combines with J gene TRBJ2-2, with D possibly being TRBD1 (5 bases). CDR1 and CDR2 from the germline V gene are MNHEY and SVGAGI. The CDR3 is 15 amino acids. Between the trimmed V and J ends, which lost 2 bases and 4 bases, there was a span of 11 bases. The CDR3 loop reads CASSYRRQTTGELFF. The CDR3 coding sequence is TGTGCCAGCAGTTACAGGAGACAGACCACCGGGGAGCTGTTTTTT.

V usage is TRBV7-6 and J usage is TRBJ2-7; 7 nucleotides line up with TRBD1. Germline CDR1 and CDR2: SGHVS and FNYEAQ. The CDR3 consists of 14 residues. Trimming took 1 base from V and 5 from J; bases not matched to a gene: 5. The DNA for the CDR3 is TGTGCCAGCAGCTTAGAACAGGGGAGTAACGAGCAGTACTTC. Its protein product is CASSLEQGSNEQYF.

The chain recombines TRBV4-1 with TRBJ2-1; maybe TRBD2 (5 bases). CDR1 and CDR2 (germline): MGHRA, YSYEKL. CDR3 length: 17 amino acids. V lost 0 bases and J lost 3, with 15 bases in between. The CDR3 region has the DNA TGCGCCAGCAGCCAAGAACCACCTAGAGGGCGCTACAATGAGCAGTTCTTC. It codes for CASSQEPPRGRYNEQFF.

This clonotype has more than one count but fewer than ten. This sequence joins TRBV20-1 and TRBJ1-2; no reliable D call. This CDR3 contains 12 residues. With 0 bases removed from V and 8 bases from J, the gap between germline ends came to 10 bases. Germline CDR1 DFQATT, CDR2 SNEGSKA (reference sequence). The CDR3 sequence: CSAREGSRGYTF. CDR3 in DNA: TGCAGTGCTAGAGAGGGTTCAAGGGGCTACACCTTC.

This clonotype was observed a handful of times. This chain connects TRBV21-1 to TRBJ1-5; TRBD1 reflects the table's D call only, with no check against the DNA. TRBV21-1 is a pseudogene. The CDR3 consists of 19 residues. The CDR3 sequence is CASSKESLDRDLSNQPQHF. The CDR3 DNA is TGTGCCAGCAGCAAAGAATCTCTAGACAGGGACCTTAGCAATCAGCCCCAGCATTTT.

The V call is TRBV4-1, the J call TRBJ2-6; D unclear. Germline CDR1 is MGHRA and CDR2 is YSYEKL. The V end lost 2 bases, the J end lost 0 bases, and 8 bases lay between the germline ends. This CDR3 contains 16 residues. In DNA form, the CDR3 reads TGCGCCAGCAGCCAATCATTGAGCTCTGGGGCCAACGTCCTGACTTTC. Its protein is CASSQSLSSGANVLTF.

The CDR3 is CASSWMGFSYEQYF. In DNA form, the CDR3 reads TGTGCCAGCAGCTGGATGGGTTTCTCCTACGAGCAGTACTTC. The chain couples TRBV5-6 to TRBJ2-7; no clear D. The CDR3 is 14 amino acids. Per germline, CDR1 SGHDT and CDR2 YYEEEE. V lost 3 bases to trimming and J lost 0 bases, with 10 bases between them.

A single count supports this clonotype. V is TRBV7-2 and J is TRBJ1-6; D might be TRBD1 (5 bases). V lost 5 bases, J lost 7 bases, and 18 bases lay in between. The CDR3 is made up of 16 amino acids. Germline CDR1 is SGHTA and CDR2 is FQGNSA. This CDR3 reads CASSISGGSYNSPLHF. CDR3 coding DNA: TGTGCCAGCAGCATCTCGGGGGGGAGCTACAATTCACCCCTCCACTTT.

This rearrangement joins TRBV12-3 or TRBV12-4 to TRBJ2-1, with D maybe TRBD2 (5 bases). This CDR3 is 11 amino acids long. The V and J ends lost 8 bases and 7 bases respectively, with 9 bases between them. In nucleotides, the CDR3 is TGTGCCAGCCGGACTTGGAATGAGCAGTTCTTC. Translating it yields CASRTWNEQFF.

This clonotype was counted only a few times. The chain links TRBV4-1 to TRBJ1-1; D is uncertain. The CDR3 extends over 11 amino acids. The V gene's germline CDR1 is MGHRA and CDR2 YSYEKL. The germline V and J ends were trimmed by 3 bases and 9 bases, with 8 bases remaining between them. CDR3 amino acids: CASSQARKAFF. The DNA for the CDR3 is TGCGCCAGCAGCCAGGCCCGGAAAGCTTTCTTT.

The CDR3 region has the DNA TGCAGTGCTATACGCAGGGCTGGGGCCAACGTCCTGACTTTC. Protein sequence: CSAIRRAGANVLTF. The rearrangement links TRBV20-1 to TRBJ2-6, with a tentative D call TRBD1 (5 bases). The CDR3 spans 14 residues. Germline V gene lookup returns CDR1 DFQATT and CDR2 SNEGSKA (reference sequence). V lost 4 bases, J lost 2 bases, and 9 bases lay in between.